This TCR beta chain is drawn from a study of cytomegalovirus exposure and HLA in healthy donors. J gave up 5 bases and V 6 bases, and 6 bases lay outside the gene matches. The CDR3 contains 13 residues. Per the germline V gene, CDR1 is SQVTM and CDR2 is ANQGSEA. 60 Vbeta and 13 Jbeta primers were used in PCR. The protocol was immunoSEQ multiplex PCR, while the TCRdb copy is restricted to in-frame clones and leaves out a portion. This table has 95,000 to 110,000 clones, approximately 78% appearing once. The TCR was taken from a woman in her thirties or forties in good health and CMV-seronegative. This chain connects TRBV29-1 to TRBJ2-5; 10 bases agree with TRBD1. Material: PBMCs. The CDR3 DNA follows: TGCAGCGTCGGACAGGGGGAATCCGAGACCCAGTACTTC. This sequence encodes CSVGQGESETQYF.